This is a list of T cell receptor beta chains from one sample in a study of Graves' ophthalmopathy and Graves' hyperthyroidism. MiXCR was run by TCRdb on the multiplex PCR reads, yielding one entry per CDR3 protein. Of 170,000 or so distinct CDR3 sequences in the sample, under 45% were seen once. Sequences were obtained from peripheral blood. The source of these receptors is a man aged 25-45 years with Graves' ophthalmopathy. Both conserved end residues are part of each CDR3. The D gene is left open where the match is weak. Expanded clones are given a class, and other clones once, few, many or no size at all.

J,D,size,V,DNA,CDR3
TRBJ2-7,NA,many,TRBV7-3,TGTGCCAGCAGCTTAACGGCAGCGGCCTCTCCCGAGCAGTACTTC,CASSLTAAASPEQYF
TRBJ2-2,TRBD1,many,TRBV18,TGTGCCAGCTCAGGACAGGGGTCGAACACCGGGGAGCTGTTTTTT,CASSGQGSNTGELFF
TRBJ2-5,NA,NA,TRBV29-1,TGCAGCGTTGAAGATTATCGTGGTTTCAGAGGGCGGGAGACCCAGTACTTC,CSVEDYRGFRGRETQYF
TRBJ2-7,NA,many,TRBV12-3/TRBV12-4,TGTGCCAGCAGTTTGAGGGACTCAACCTACGAGCAGTACTTC,CASSLRDSTYEQYF
TRBJ1-6,NA,many,TRBV28,TGTGCCAGCAGCTCACAAAACAGGGACGCCTATAATTCACCCCTCCACTTT,CASSSQNRDAYNSPLHF
TRBJ1-2,NA,many,TRBV2,TGTGCCAGCAGAAAAGGGTCGGGGGTCAACTATGGCTACACCTTC,CASRKGSGVNYGYTF
TRBJ2-5,TRBD1,NA,TRBV30,TGTGCCTGGAGTAGGGGACAGGGAGGGGAGACCCAGTACTTC,CAWSRGQGGETQYF
TRBJ1-1,TRBD1,many,TRBV6-5,TGTGCCAGCAGCCGGGACAGGAATGAAGCTTTCTTT,CASSRDRNEAFF
TRBJ1-5,NA,NA,TRBV11-2,TGTGCCAGCAGCACCACTATCCCACCTAGCAATCAGCCCCAGCATTTT,CASSTTIPPSNQPQHF
TRBJ2-7,NA,NA,TRBV18,TGTGCCAGCTCACCACCGTCGCGGAGGGGGTACGGGATAACTTACTCCTACGAGCAGTACTTC,CASSPPSRRGYGITYSYEQYF
TRBJ2-7,TRBD2,once,TRBV4-1,TGCGCCAGCAGCCAAGAACTAGCGTCAACCTACGAGCAGTACTTC,CASSQELASTYEQYF
TRBJ2-7,TRBD1,many,TRBV7-3,TGTGCCAGCAGCCCGGGACAGTCCTACGAGCAGTACTTC,CASSPGQSYEQYF
TRBJ2-6,NA,few,TRBV7-3,TGTGCCAGCAGCTTAGGTCCTGGGGCCAACGTCCTGACTTTC,CASSLGPGANVLTF
TRBJ2-7,TRBD2,many,TRBV28,TGTGCCAGCAGTCTAGGACTAGCGGGAGACTACGAGCAGTACTTC,CASSLGLAGDYEQYF
TRBJ2-5,TRBD2,many,TRBV11-2,TGTGCCAGCAGCCTCGGACTAGCGGGAGTGGGTCCAAAGACCCAGTACTTC,CASSLGLAGVGPKTQYF
TRBJ2-2,NA,many,TRBV18,TGTGCCAGCTCACCACAAGTGGGAACGATCACCGGGGAGCTGTTTTTT,CASSPQVGTITGELFF
TRBJ2-5,NA,NA,TRBV12-3/TRBV12-4,TGTGCCAGCAGCCGCAATCCTCATGAGCGAATGGAGACCCAGTACTTC,CASSRNPHERMETQYF